This T cell receptor beta chain is drawn from a study of blood T cell repertoires in COVID-19 (dated by TCRdb to 2018 to 2020). About the investigation overall: Collaborator samples came from the United States, Italy and Spain and covered acute and convalescent phases of COVID-19. The material from the prospective study consisted of cDNA or gDNA derived from T cells, B-cell-depleted T cells, or PBMCs. Subjects who had been exposed to COVID-19, were actively infected with it, or had recovered from it provided the deeply sampled blood TCRbeta repertoires that made up the dataset. A freely available public database, intended as a resource for researchers studying the immune response to SARS-CoV-2, is where the repertoires were released. Samples were obtained from the ongoing ImmuneRACE study (first 160 participants) and from 950 to 1,500 subjects provided by 6 global collaborators. The sample metadata nearly always contained a de-identified subject ID, COVID-19 status, age in years and sex. Where available, HLA class I and class II types were obtained from metadata supplied by the sample provider rather than from assay-based typing. Findings and caveats that apply to the study as a whole: The quantity of clinical and demographic metadata differed by source and by participant and was supplied without curation.

TCRbeta CDR3 regions were amplified from genomic DNA by means of the immunoSEQ Assay, a bias-controlled multiplex PCR. The study's own analysis went as follows. The number of nucleated cells in each sample was estimated from the amplification of reference gene primers within the assay. To quantify the absolute abundance of each unique TCRbeta CDR3 rearrangement, sequence reads were collapsed and filtered. For each sample, productive Simpson clonality was calculated as the square root of Simpson's diversity index over productive rearrangements. TCRdb took over this immuneACCESS table, retaining in-frame rearrangements with V and J assigned. Such tables are incomplete; in checked studies, under half of the missing clones stem from an unresolved V gene, and the remainder is unexplained. That table gives V, J and clone size, and the DNA gave D and trimming. A total of roughly 120,000 clones appear in this sample, over 65% of them only once. Together, the top ten hold about 3.8% of the sample.

Inclusive of the bounding cysteine and phenylalanine, the CDR3 is 14 residues long. Only the CDR3 portion is preserved as DNA: 42 bases, with reading frame beginning at the first base. Deletion took 4 bases off V and 4 bases off J, with a span of 12 bases between the germline ends. Sequences KGHDR (CDR1) and SFDVKD (CDR2) are obtained from the germline V gene. Comment on this clone: What this receptor recognizes is not known. No per-base quality is available; no much larger clone lies one base away.

Each collaborating institution followed its own protocols to collect whole blood in K2EDTA tubes. Collaborator samples were shipped for TCRbeta analysis as frozen whole blood, isolated PBMCs, or DNA extracted from either sample type. The clonotype was recovered from a woman of 80 years or more with acute or convalescent COVID-19. Sequenced: peripheral blood. The chain employs TRBV24-1 and TRBJ1-2; the D gene is not confidently resolved. The DNA reads as follows: TGTGCCACCAGTGACTCCGGGATCAGCTATGGCTACACCTTC. The resulting protein is CATSDSGISYGYTF.